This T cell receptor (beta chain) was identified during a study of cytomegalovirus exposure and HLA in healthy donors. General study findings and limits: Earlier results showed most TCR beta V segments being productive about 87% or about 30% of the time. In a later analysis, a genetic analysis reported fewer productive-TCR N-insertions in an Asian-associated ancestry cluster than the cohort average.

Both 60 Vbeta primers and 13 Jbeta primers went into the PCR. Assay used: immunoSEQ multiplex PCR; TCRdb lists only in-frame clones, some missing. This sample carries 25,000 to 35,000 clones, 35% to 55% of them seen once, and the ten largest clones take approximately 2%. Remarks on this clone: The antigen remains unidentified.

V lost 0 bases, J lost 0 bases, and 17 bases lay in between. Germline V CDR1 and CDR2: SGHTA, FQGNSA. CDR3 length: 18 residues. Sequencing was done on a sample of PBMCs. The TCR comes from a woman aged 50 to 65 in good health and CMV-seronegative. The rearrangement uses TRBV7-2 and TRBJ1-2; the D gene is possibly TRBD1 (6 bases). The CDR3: CASSLARGWAGANYGYTF. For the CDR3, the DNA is TGTGCCAGCAGCTTAGCGAGGGGGTGGGCAGGAGCTAACTATGGCTACACCTTC.